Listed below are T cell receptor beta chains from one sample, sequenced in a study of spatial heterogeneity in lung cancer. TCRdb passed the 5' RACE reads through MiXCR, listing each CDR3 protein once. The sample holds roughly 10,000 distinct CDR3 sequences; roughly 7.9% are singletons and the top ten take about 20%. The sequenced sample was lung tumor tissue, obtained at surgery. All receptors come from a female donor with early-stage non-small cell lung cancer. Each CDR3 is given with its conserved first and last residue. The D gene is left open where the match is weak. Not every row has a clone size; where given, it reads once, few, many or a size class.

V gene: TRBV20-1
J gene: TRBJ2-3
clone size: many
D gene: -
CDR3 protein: CSARDPRNRDTQYF
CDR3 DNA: TGCAGTGCTAGGGATCCCCGCAATCGGGATACGCAGTATTTT

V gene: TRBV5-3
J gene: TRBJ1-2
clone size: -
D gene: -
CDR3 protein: CTRSLPPIGGKHYGYTF
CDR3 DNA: TGTACCAGAAGCCTGCCCCCGATAGGCGGGAAGCACTATGGCTACACCTTC

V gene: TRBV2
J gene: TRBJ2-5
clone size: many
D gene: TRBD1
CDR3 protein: CASAIRDSQETQYF
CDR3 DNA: TGTGCCAGCGCCATCCGGGACAGCCAAGAGACCCAGTACTTC

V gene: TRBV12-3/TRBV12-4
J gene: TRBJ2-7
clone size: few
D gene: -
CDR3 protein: CASSLGPLASYEQYF
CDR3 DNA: TGTGCCAGCAGTTTAGGTCCCCTCGCCTCCTACGAGCAGTACTTC

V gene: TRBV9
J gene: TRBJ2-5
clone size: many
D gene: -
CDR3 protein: CASSATGSASGETQYF
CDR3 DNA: TGTGCCAGCAGCGCAACGGGCAGCGCCTCGGGAGAGACCCAGTACTTC

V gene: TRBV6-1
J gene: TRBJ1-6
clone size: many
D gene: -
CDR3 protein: CASSEARGSPLHF
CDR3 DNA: TGTGCCAGCAGTGAAGCGAGAGGGTCACCCCTCCACTTT

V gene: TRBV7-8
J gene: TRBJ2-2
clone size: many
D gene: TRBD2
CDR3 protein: CASSISGGNTGELFF
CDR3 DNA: TGTGCCAGCAGCATTAGCGGGGGGAACACCGGGGAGCTGTTTTTT

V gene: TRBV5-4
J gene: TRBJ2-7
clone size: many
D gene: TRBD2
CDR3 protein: CASSAASGGYEQYF
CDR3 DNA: TGTGCCAGCAGCGCCGCGAGCGGGGGCTACGAGCAGTACTTC

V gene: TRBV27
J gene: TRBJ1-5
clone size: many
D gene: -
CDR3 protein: CASRLGQIDQPQHF
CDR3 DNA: TGTGCCAGCAGGTTAGGACAGATTGATCAGCCCCAGCATTTT

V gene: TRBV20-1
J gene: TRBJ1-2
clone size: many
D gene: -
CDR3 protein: CSARDLYFGGRDYGYTF
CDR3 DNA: TGCAGTGCTAGAGATCTGTATTTCGGGGGAAGGGACTATGGCTACACCTTC

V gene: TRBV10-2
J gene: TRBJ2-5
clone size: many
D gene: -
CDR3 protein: CASSGGGNQETQYF
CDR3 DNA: TGCGCCAGCAGTGGCGGGGGCAACCAAGAGACCCAGTACTTC

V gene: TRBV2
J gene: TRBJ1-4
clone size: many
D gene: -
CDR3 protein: CASSEEGASYEKLFF
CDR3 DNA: TGTGCCAGCAGTGAAGAGGGCGCGTCTTATGAAAAACTGTTTTTT

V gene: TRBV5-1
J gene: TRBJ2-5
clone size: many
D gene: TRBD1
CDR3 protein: CASSLVGTVQETQYF
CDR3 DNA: TGCGCCAGCAGCTTGGTTGGGACAGTACAAGAGACCCAGTACTTC

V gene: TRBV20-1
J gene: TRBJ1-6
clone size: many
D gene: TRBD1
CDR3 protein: CSARDDPGQGESSPLHF
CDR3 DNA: TGCAGTGCTAGAGATGACCCGGGACAGGGTGAAAGTTCACCCCTCCACTTT

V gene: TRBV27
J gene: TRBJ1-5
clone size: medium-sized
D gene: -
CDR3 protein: CASSFRGAGDNQPQHF
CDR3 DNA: TGTGCCAGCAGTTTCCGGGGGGCTGGAGACAATCAGCCCCAGCATTTT

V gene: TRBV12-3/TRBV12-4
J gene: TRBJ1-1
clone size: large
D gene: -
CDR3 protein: CASTFSRGPGNTEAFF
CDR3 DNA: TGTGCCAGCACTTTTTCCCGGGGGCCGGGGAACACTGAAGCTTTCTTT

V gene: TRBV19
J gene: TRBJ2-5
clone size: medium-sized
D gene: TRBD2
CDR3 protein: CASSILAGNQETQYF
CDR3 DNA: TGTGCCAGTAGTATACTAGCGGGGAACCAAGAGACCCAGTACTTC

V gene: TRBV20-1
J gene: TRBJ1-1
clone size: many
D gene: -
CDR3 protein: CSASWEEAEAFF
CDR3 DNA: TGCAGTGCTAGTTGGGAGGAAGCTGAAGCTTTCTTT

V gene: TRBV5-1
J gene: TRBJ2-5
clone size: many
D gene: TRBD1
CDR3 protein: CASSPGQGSGETQYF
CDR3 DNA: TGCGCCAGCAGCCCAGGACAGGGATCGGGAGAGACCCAGTACTTC

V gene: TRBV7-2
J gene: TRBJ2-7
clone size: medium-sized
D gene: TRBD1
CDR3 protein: CASSLEGQGYREQYF
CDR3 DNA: TGTGCCAGCAGCTTAGAGGGACAGGGGTATAGAGAGCAGTACTTC